Below, 19 T cell receptor beta chains from the same sample are listed, as sequenced in a study of T cell repertoires in ileal Crohn's disease (dated by TCRdb to the late 2010s). Library generation was performed with the immunoSEQ multiplex PCR assay. TCRdb limited this immuneACCESS table to in-frame rearrangements with V and J called. A share of clones is missing; checked studies link under half to unresolved V genes, and the rest is unexplained. The sample profile shows 15,000 to 20,000 clones; about 93% of them were found once. The ten largest clones capture 3% to 3.5% of the sample. Sequencing was carried out using ileal tissue. The receptors were gathered from an adult with Crohn's disease.

The chain links TRBV4-2 to TRBJ2-3; 7 bases fit TRBD2. Germline assignment: CDR1 LGHNA and CDR2 YNFKEQ. The junction had 4 bases not matched to a gene; V was cut back by 0 bases and J by 4 bases. CDR3 length equals 15 residues. CDR3 amino acids: CASSQESLAADTQYF. In DNA, the CDR3 is TGTGCCAGCAGCCAAGAGAGTCTAGCGGCAGATACGCAGTATTTT.

This sequence joins TRBV4-3 and TRBJ1-2; no definite D call. Trimming shortened V by 0 bases and J by 3 bases, and 11 bases separated the two germline ends. Germline V gives CDR1 LGHNA, CDR2 YSLEER. The CDR3 is 15 amino acids. CDR3 residues: CASSQDSGRDYGYTF. The CDR3 nucleotides read TGCGCCAGCAGCCAAGATTCCGGGAGGGACTATGGCTACACCTTC.

The chain carries TRBV6-1 and TRBJ1-1; D is unclear. This CDR3 contains 12 residues. Trimming stripped 6 bases from V and 1 base from J, with 6 bases between. Germline-derived CDR1 and CDR2 are MNHNS and SASEGT. The CDR3 spells CASRYKNTEAFF. The CDR3 DNA reads TGTGCCAGCAGATACAAGAACACTGAAGCTTTCTTT.

V and J are TRBV7-2 and TRBJ1-1, with D tentatively TRBD1 (5 bases). Germline CDR1 SGHTA, CDR2 FQGNSA. This CDR3 comprises 13 residues. Trimming removed 3 bases from V and 5 bases from J, with 10 bases in between. CDR3 coding DNA: TGTGCCAGCAGCTTGCCAGGGCGAACTGAAGCTTTCTTT. This gives the protein CASSLPGRTEAFF.

This chain links TRBV29-1 with TRBJ1-2; 7 bases map to TRBD1. This CDR3 comprises 11 residues. Germline values: CDR1 SQVTM, CDR2 ANQGSEA. V trimming: 5 bases; J trimming: 10 bases; junction bases outside the gene matches: 7. The CDR3 loop is CSVMTGLTYTF. The CDR3 DNA reads TGCAGCGTTATGACAGGGTTGACCTACACCTTC.

This clone was observed once. This sequence joins TRBV27 and TRBJ1-1; 10 bases align to TRBD1. CDR1 is MNHEY, CDR2 SMNVEV, per germline (reference sequence). The V segment lost 4 bases and the J segment 5 bases; nucleotides outside the gene matches: 10. CDR3 length equals 16 residues. CDR3 nucleotides: TGTGCCAGCAGTTCGCCCTCGGGACAGGGGTCTACTGAAGCTTTCTTT. As protein: CASSSPSGQGSTEAFF.

The chain couples TRBV6-5 to TRBJ1-2; 8 nucleotides match TRBD1. This CDR3 has 16 amino acids. Trimming cost V 4 bases and J 1 base; bases outside gene matches: 8. CDR1 and CDR2 from the germline V gene are MNHEY and SVGAGI. In DNA form, the CDR3 reads TGTGCCAGCAGTTTCGATACAGGGGGTGGTAACTATGGCTACACCTTC. Translated: CASSFDTGGGNYGYTF.

The chain couples TRBV5-4 to TRBJ1-1, with TRBD1 matching over 8 bases. The CDR3 contains 14 residues. The germline V gene encodes CDR1 SGHNT and CDR2 YYREEE (reference sequence). Germline trimming cut 4 bases from V and 1 base from J; bases unmatched to any gene: 3. CDR3 amino acids: CASSPGQENTEAFF. The DNA for the CDR3 is TGTGCCAGCAGCCCGGGACAGGAGAACACTGAAGCTTTCTTT.

The CDR3 reads CASSSDSNYEQYF. DNA for the CDR3: TGCGCCAGTTCGAGCGACTCAAACTACGAGCAGTACTTC. The rearrangement joins TRBV5-1 to TRBJ2-7; D is unresolved. The CDR3 sequence is 13 residues long. The V gene lost 8 bases and the J gene lost 3 bases, with 15 bases spanning the gap. Germline loops: CDR1 SGHRS, CDR2 YFSETQ.

The chain uses TRBV4-2 and TRBJ2-5; TRBD2 aligns across 8 bases. The germline CDR1 and CDR2 sequences are LGHNA and YNFKEQ. There are 19 residues in the CDR3. J was trimmed by 1 base and V by 3 bases; bases with no gene match: 16. The CDR3 loop reads CASSQRLIWASGFQETQYF. For the CDR3, the DNA is TGTGCCAGCAGCCAGAGATTGATTTGGGCTAGCGGGTTCCAAGAGACCCAGTACTTC.

The V call is TRBV11-2, the J call TRBJ1-2; possible D gene TRBD1, 5 bases. The CDR3 contains 14 residues. The V gene's germline CDR1 is SGHAT and CDR2 FQNNGV. With 8 bases removed from V and 1 base from J, the gap between germline ends came to 14 bases. The CDR3 nucleotides are TGTGCCAGCGCGGATCGGGGACTTAACTATGGCTACACCTTC. This translates into CASADRGLNYGYTF.

The V call is TRBV7-2, the J call TRBJ1-1, with unresolved D. Germline V gene lookup returns CDR1 SGHTA and CDR2 FQGNSA. CDR3 size: 14 residues. The V gene lost 2 bases and the J gene lost 4 bases, with 11 bases spanning the gap. The CDR3 nucleotides read TGTGCCAGCAGCTTACACCACCGAGGCACTGAAGCTTTCTTT. This codes for CASSLHHRGTEAFF.

The genes are TRBV9 and TRBJ1-4, with TRBD1 matching over 10 bases. The CDR3 spans 14 residues. V lost 5 bases, J lost 10 bases, and 8 bases stayed unmatched. Germline V lookup: CDR1 SGDLS, CDR2 YYNGEE. CDR3 nucleotide sequence: TGTGCCAGCAGGCCCGGACAGGGGGTAGGAAAACTGTTTTTT. Translating it yields CASRPGQGVGKLFF.

The rearrangement links TRBV6-5 to TRBJ2-2, with TRBD1 identical over 7 bases. V shed 6 bases and J 0 bases; nucleotides not matched to a gene: 4. The germline CDR1 and CDR2 sequences are MNHEY and SVGAGI. The CDR3 has 15 amino acids. The CDR3 sequence is CASSPQGTNTGELFF. CDR3 nucleotide sequence: TGTGCCAGCAGCCCACAGGGGACGAACACCGGGGAGCTGTTTTTT.

This sequence joins TRBV5-1 and TRBJ2-2; D uncertain. The CDR3 has 15 amino acids. The V end was cut by 1 base, the J end by 1 base, with 8 bases between. CDR1 and CDR2 (germline): SGHRS, YFSETQ. The CDR3 nucleotides are TGCGCCAGCAGCTTGCGAGGCAAGAACACCGGGGAGCTGTTTTTT. Protein: CASSLRGKNTGELFF.

The chain employs TRBV10-3 and TRBJ2-2; perhaps TRBD1 as D (6 bases). V shed 3 bases and J shed 4 bases, with 15 bases lying between them. The CDR3 consists of 16 residues. CDR1 and CDR2 from the germline V gene are ENHRY and SYGVKD. The CDR3: CAISEREDRPTGELFF. CDR3 DNA sequence: TGTGCCATCAGTGAAAGGGAAGACAGGCCCACCGGGGAGCTGTTTTTT.

The chain uses TRBV6-6 and TRBJ2-7; D is uncertain. Trimming cost V 2 bases and J 5 bases, with 16 bases left between them. Germline CDR1 MNHNY, CDR2 SVGAGI (reference sequence). The CDR3 is 15 amino acids. The CDR3 is CASSYPGTGQNEQYF. CDR3 nucleotide sequence: TGTGCCAGCAGTTACCCAGGAACTGGCCAAAACGAGCAGTACTTC.

The gene calls are TRBV25-1 and TRBJ2-3, with 7 bases identical to TRBD2. CDR1 is MGHDK and CDR2 is SYGVNS in the germline V gene. This CDR3 spans 15 amino acids. Trimming removed 4 bases from V and 2 bases from J; junction bases left unmatched: 6. This CDR3 is CASSVASGTTDTQYF. CDR3 DNA sequence: TGTGCCAGCAGTGTTGCTAGCGGAACCACAGATACGCAGTATTTT.

This chain links TRBV5-5 with TRBJ1-6; 7 nucleotides match TRBD1. This CDR3 region has 15 residues. Germline assignment: CDR1 SGHKS and CDR2 YYEKEE (reference sequence). J was trimmed by 8 bases and V by 3 bases; bases with no gene match: 8. The CDR3 sequence: CASSSTSGGHSPLHF. CDR3 bases: TGTGCCAGCAGCTCGACCTCAGGGGGACATTCACCCCTCCACTTT.